A selection of T cell receptor beta chains follows, all from one sample in a study of beta chain features in type 1 diabetes. Measured with immunoSEQ multiplex PCR; TCRdb has only the in-frame clones, and not every one. The sample has 40,000 to 45,000 clones, around 49% seen once. The material sequenced was central memory CD4+ T cells from blood. These receptors all come from a woman between 18 and 30 years old in good health. Both conserved end residues are trimmed from each CDR3. A D gene is named only where the DNA matches it firmly.

j_gene	v_gene	d_gene	len	CDR3aa
TRBJ1-1	TRBV5-6	.	13	ASSLYPGGNTEAF
TRBJ1-5	TRBV6-5	.	13	ASKLGQWSNQPQH
TRBJ2-5	TRBV7-2	TRBD1	11	ASSPGQGRTQY
TRBJ2-1	TRBV5-1	.	12	ASSPVLGGNEQF
TRBJ2-2	TRBV19	TRBD2	13	ASNRKREGTGELF
TRBJ2-7	TRBV7-9	TRBD2	16	ASSSTGLAGGGPGEQY
TRBJ1-6	TRBV11-2	TRBD1	13	ASSFGGQNNSPLH
TRBJ1-4	TRBV2	.	14	ASSEGRGTANEKLF
TRBJ2-3	TRBV5-1	TRBD2	13	ASSLWTSGGDTQY
TRBJ2-1	TRBV15	TRBD2	12	ATKPGLAGIEQF
TRBJ2-1	TRBV2	TRBD1	13	ASSGNRGENAEQF
TRBJ1-1	TRBV2	TRBD1	12	ASRTGGSYTEAF
TRBJ2-1	TRBV2	TRBD2	15	ASSYSSLAGVYNEQF
TRBJ2-6	TRBV21-1	.	18	ASSPPGGQGISPGANVLT
TRBJ1-3	TRBV7-2	.	13	ASSPGLSSGNTIY
TRBJ1-1	TRBV7-9	.	13	ASSLGGGMSTEAF
TRBJ2-1	TRBV19	TRBD2	15	ASSIDGLAGTYNEQF
TRBJ2-5	TRBV6-6	TRBD1	11	ASSHGQGYTQY
TRBJ2-3	TRBV5-7	TRBD1	14	ASSPHGQGKWDTQY
TRBJ2-1	TRBV7-9	TRBD2	15	ASSSGLAGGWYNEQF
TRBJ1-1	TRBV7-6	.	12	ASSYRGGNTEAF
TRBJ1-1	TRBV30	.	11	AWSVYGGTEAF
TRBJ2-3	TRBV30	.	12	AWSVLTHTDTQY
TRBJ2-7	TRBV7-6	TRBD2	12	ASRPAGGPHEQY
TRBJ2-6	TRBV11-3	TRBD1	16	ASSSPTGWSAGANVLT
TRBJ1-6	TRBV2	.	13	ASSEGLPGNSPLH
TRBJ2-5	TRBV6-5	.	12	ASTKQGFAETQY
TRBJ2-1	TRBV10-3	.	11	AAWGASYNEQF
TRBJ1-1	TRBV30	TRBD1	15	AWSGGQGRGRGTEAF
TRBJ1-2	TRBV30	.	12	AWSPYRENYGYT
TRBJ1-5	TRBV2	TRBD1	11	ASSDRGRQPQH
TRBJ1-3	TRBV21-1	.	15	ASSGGIATHARNTIY
TRBJ2-3	TRBV7-2	TRBD2	16	ASSLGSGLAGVKDTQY
TRBJ2-5	TRBV5-4	.	14	ASSSEFIGGKETQY
TRBJ2-1	TRBV11-3	TRBD2	14	ASSPSSGGAYNEQF
TRBJ1-2	TRBV6-1	.	12	ASSEAGGGYGYT
TRBJ2-3	TRBV5-1	TRBD2	13	ASSFSGGALDTQY
TRBJ2-4	TRBV30	.	10	ACIPAKNIQY
TRBJ2-4	TRBV5-4	.	12	ASSSNQRANIQY
TRBJ2-1	TRBV20-1	.	9	SAGLNNEQF
TRBJ2-1	TRBV6-1	TRBD1	12	ASKGQGVYNEQF
TRBJ2-1	TRBV15	TRBD2	12	ATSPSGSKNEQF
TRBJ2-7	TRBV6-6	.	11	ASSWQGTHEQY
TRBJ1-6	TRBV19	.	11	ASREGLSSPLH
TRBJ1-6	TRBV6-1	.	14	ASSDRQEKYNSPLH
TRBJ1-6	TRBV9	.	12	ASSVGQQDSPLH
TRBJ2-1	TRBV7-2	TRBD2	16	ASSLVGVGGSSYNEQF
TRBJ1-1	TRBV5-1	TRBD1	13	ASSLLTGVGTEAF
TRBJ2-5	TRBV5-6	.	13	ASSSLGRYQETQY
TRBJ1-5	TRBV18	.	14	ASSPSLSGAGQPQH
TRBJ2-1	TRBV5-1	.	11	ASTLTSLNEQF
TRBJ2-2	TRBV9	TRBD2	13	ASSVGSLAGGELF
TRBJ2-1	TRBV19	TRBD1	13	ASSHGDRIYNEQF
TRBJ1-1	TRBV4-2	.	13	ASSQEPGSFAEAF